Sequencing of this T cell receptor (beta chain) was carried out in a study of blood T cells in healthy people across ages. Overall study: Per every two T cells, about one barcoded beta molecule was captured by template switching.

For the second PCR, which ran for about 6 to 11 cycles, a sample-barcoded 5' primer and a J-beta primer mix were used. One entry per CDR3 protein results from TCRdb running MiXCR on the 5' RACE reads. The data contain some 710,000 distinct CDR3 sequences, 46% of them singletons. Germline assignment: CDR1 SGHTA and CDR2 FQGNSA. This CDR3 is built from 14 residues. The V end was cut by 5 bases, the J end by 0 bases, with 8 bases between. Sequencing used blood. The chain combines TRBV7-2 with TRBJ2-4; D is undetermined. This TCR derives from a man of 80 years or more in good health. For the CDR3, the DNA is TGTGCCAGCAGCCCCGGCTTAGCCAAAAACATTCAGTACTTC. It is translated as CASSPGLAKNIQYF.